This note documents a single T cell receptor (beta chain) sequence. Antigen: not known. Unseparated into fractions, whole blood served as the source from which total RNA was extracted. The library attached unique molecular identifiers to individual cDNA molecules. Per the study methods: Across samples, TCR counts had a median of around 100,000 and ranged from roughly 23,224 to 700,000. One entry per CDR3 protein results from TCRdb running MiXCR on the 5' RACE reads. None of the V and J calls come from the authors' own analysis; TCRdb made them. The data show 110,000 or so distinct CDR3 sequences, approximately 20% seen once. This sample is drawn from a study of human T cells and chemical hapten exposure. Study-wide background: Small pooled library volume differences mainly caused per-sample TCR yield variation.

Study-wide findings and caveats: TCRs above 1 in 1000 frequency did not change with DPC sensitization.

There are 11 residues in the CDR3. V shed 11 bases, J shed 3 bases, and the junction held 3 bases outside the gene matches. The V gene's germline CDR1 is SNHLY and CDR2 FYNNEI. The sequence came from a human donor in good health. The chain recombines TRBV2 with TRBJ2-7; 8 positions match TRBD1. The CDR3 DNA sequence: TGTGCCGGAGGACAGGGCTACGAGCAGTACTTC. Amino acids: CAGGQGYEQYF.